This T cell receptor beta chain was sequenced for a study of T-cell reconstitution after alpha-beta-depleted transplantation in children. From germline, CDR1 is SGHRS and CDR2 YFSETQ. V shed 0 bases, J shed 3 bases, and the junction held 6 bases outside the gene matches. The CDR3 is 15 residues long. This clonotype occurred many times. Antigen specificity is unknown. Study results and limitations: Several hundred expanded graft clones reportedly were the source of alpha-beta T cells about two months after transplant. Where some patients showed high TCRbeta diversity at day 60, it came from recipient T cells and thymic progenitors that had survived. Hyperexpanded clones declined; after one year, newly produced T cells mostly supplied diversity.

It was with unique molecular identifiers that the TCRbeta library was prepared. TCRdb reanalysed the PCR reads using MiXCR and keeps one entry per CDR3 protein. The data show 140,000 to 150,000 distinct CDR3 sequences, about 9% seen once. The chain recombines TRBV5-1 with TRBJ2-7; 7 nucleotides align to TRBD2. This material consisted of PBMCs, mostly from graft donor cells, taken 180 days after TCRalphabeta/CD19-depleted stem cell transplant. The TCR originated in a female patient aged 2-15 years who had a stem cell transplant for congenital amegakaryocytic thrombocytopenia, so the T cells may come from the graft donor. The CDR3 sequence: CASSLVPGRVYEQYF. For the CDR3, the DNA is TGCGCCAGCAGCTTGGTTCCGGGGAGGGTCTACGAGCAGTACTTC.